The rows below give T cell receptor beta chains drawn from one sample of a study of T cells in Graves' hyperthyroidism and ophthalmopathy. MiXCR, applied by TCRdb to the multiplex PCR reads, yields one record per CDR3 protein. The repertoire holds hundreds of thousands of distinct CDR3 sequences, with roughly 14% as singletons. Sequenced material: blood. The receptors were sampled from a woman aged 40-49 years with Graves' ophthalmopathy. The CDR3 runs from the conserved cysteine through the conserved F or W. A D gene is named only where the DNA matches it firmly. Clone size is given for some rows only: seen once, a few or many times, or a class if the clone is expanded.

V: TRBV28; J: TRBJ1-5; D: NA; size: many; CDR3: CASTYSRALQPQHF; DNA: TGTGCCAGCACATACTCAAGGGCTCTTCAGCCCCAGCATTTT
V: TRBV6-2/TRBV6-3; J: TRBJ2-7; D: TRBD1; size: many; CDR3: CATDKKRQGSYEQYF; DNA: TGTGCCACCGACAAAAAAAGACAGGGATCCTACGAGCAGTACTTC
V: TRBV28; J: TRBJ2-7; D: NA; size: few; CDR3: CASSPLGTEANF; DNA: TGTGCCAGCTCCCCCCTGGGGACTGAGGCGAACTTC
V: TRBV28; J: TRBJ2-7; D: NA; size: many; CDR3: CASSLVGAGSYEQYF; DNA: TGTGCCAGCAGTTTAGTGGGAGCAGGGTCCTACGAGCAGTACTTC
V: TRBV28; J: TRBJ1-5; D: TRBD1; size: NA; CDR3: CASSPGTGGWDQPQHF; DNA: TGTGCCAGCAGCCCCGGGACAGGGGGCTGGGATCAGCCCCAGCATTTT
V: TRBV11-3; J: TRBJ2-7; D: TRBD2; size: NA; CDR3: CASSFKLAGGEQYF; DNA: TGTGCCAGCAGCTTCAAACTAGCGGGAGGCGAGCAGTACTTC
V: TRBV6-2/TRBV6-3; J: TRBJ1-5; D: NA; size: NA; CDR3: CASSSPGLEGQPQHF; DNA: TGTGCCAGCAGTTCCCCCGGGCTAGAGGGTCAGCCCCAGCATTTT
V: TRBV11-1; J: TRBJ1-1; D: NA; size: NA; CDR3: CASSLRDPRAMNTEAFF; DNA: TGTGCCAGCAGCCTTCGGGACCCCCGGGCGATGAACACTGAAGCTTTCTTT
V: TRBV29-1; J: TRBJ2-5; D: NA; size: few; CDR3: CSVERRGTQYF; DNA: TGCAGCGTTGAGCGCCGCGGGACCCAGTACTTC
V: TRBV18; J: TRBJ2-2; D: NA; size: NA; CDR3: CASSPEHTGELFF; DNA: TGTGCCAGCTCACCAGAACACACCGGGGAGCTGTTTTTT
V: TRBV6-2/TRBV6-3; J: TRBJ1-1; D: NA; size: many; CDR3: CASSYSHTEAFF; DNA: TGTGCCAGCAGTTACTCCCACACTGAAGCTTTCTTT
V: TRBV20-1; J: TRBJ2-5; D: NA; size: many; CDR3: CSARDLGTDGTQYF; DNA: TGCAGTGCTAGAGATTTGGGAACAGACGGGACCCAGTACTTC
V: TRBV15; J: TRBJ2-7; D: TRBD2; size: many; CDR3: CATSRGGLAKYEQYF; DNA: TGTGCCACCAGCAGAGGGGGACTAGCGAAATACGAGCAGTACTTC
V: TRBV4-1; J: TRBJ2-5; D: NA; size: few; CDR3: CASSQEGPGGETQYF; DNA: TGCGCCAGCAGCCAAGAGGGCCCAGGGGGGGAGACCCAGTACTTC
V: TRBV12-5; J: TRBJ1-1; D: TRBD1; size: NA; CDR3: CASGLGQGNTEAFF; DNA: TGTGCTAGTGGCCTCGGACAGGGGAACACTGAAGCTTTCTTT
V: TRBV4-1; J: TRBJ1-1; D: NA; size: NA; CDR3: CASSQPGVTEAFF; DNA: TGCGCCAGCAGCCAGCCCGGGGTCACTGAAGCTTTCTTT
V: TRBV12-3/TRBV12-4; J: TRBJ2-7; D: TRBD2; size: once; CDR3: CASSRTSGYSYEQYF; DNA: TGTGCCAGCAGCCGTACTAGCGGGTACTCCTACGAGCAGTACTTC
V: TRBV29-1; J: TRBJ1-3; D: NA; size: NA; CDR3: CSVGQDRNTIYF; DNA: TGCAGCGTTGGACAGGACCGCAACACCATATATTTT
V: TRBV6-1; J: TRBJ2-7; D: NA; size: many; CDR3: CASSDPPLGSYEQYF; DNA: TGTGCCAGCAGTGATCCCCCCCTCGGCAGTTACGAGCAGTACTTC
V: TRBV6-1; J: TRBJ1-5; D: NA; size: many; CDR3: CASSVHLSDSNQPQHF; DNA: TGTGCCAGCAGTGTACACTTATCGGATAGCAATCAGCCCCAGCATTTT
V: TRBV11-2; J: TRBJ2-3; D: NA; size: many; CDR3: CASRPVSTDTQYF; DNA: TGTGCCAGCAGGCCCGTATCCACAGATACGCAGTATTTT
V: TRBV10-1; J: TRBJ2-2; D: NA; size: NA; CDR3: CASSGPANTGELFF; DNA: TGCGCCAGCAGTGGACCCGCCAACACCGGGGAGCTGTTTTTT
V: TRBV11-2; J: TRBJ1-2; D: TRBD1; size: many; CDR3: CASSGTGEGYTF; DNA: TGTGCCAGCAGCGGGACAGGGGAAGGCTACACCTTC
V: TRBV28; J: TRBJ2-5; D: NA; size: few; CDR3: CASSTPWGPVGETQYF; DNA: TGTGCCAGCAGTACCCCCTGGGGGCCGGTGGGAGAGACCCAGTACTTC